The 14 T cell receptor beta chains reported below all come from one sample, sequenced in a study of T-cell memory formation after mild COVID-19. From the 5' RACE reads, TCRdb called clonotypes with MiXCR, one entry per CDR3 protein. The sample lists 250,000 to 350,000 distinct CDR3 sequences, more than 15% occurring once. Sample: PBMCs or a T cell subset sorted from them (not recorded which). These receptors were obtained from a man aged 18 to 29 who had mild COVID-19 (a few samples of this study predate the infection). Cell type and time point are not known.

The table lists this clonotype with many counts. In DNA form, the CDR3 reads TGTGCCAGCAGCCCCCTCCGACAGGGGGGCATGAACACTGAAGCTTTCTTT. Protein: CASSPLRQGGMNTEAFF. The chain links TRBV12-3 or TRBV12-4 to TRBJ1-1, with 9 bases aligning to TRBD1. The ends lost 6 bases at V and 0 bases at J; junction bases unmatched: 11. The CDR3 has 17 residues.

The chain carries TRBV11-2 and TRBJ2-7; no reliable D call. V dropped 1 base and J dropped 6 bases, with 13 bases sitting between them. CDR3 length: 14 residues. CDR1 is SGHAT and CDR2 is FQNNGV in the germline V gene. The CDR3 protein is CASSLGGTVSEQYV. The CDR3 region has the DNA TGTGCCAGCAGCTTAGGGGGAACAGTAAGCGAGCAGTACGTC.

The V and J genes are TRBV7-9 and TRBJ2-2; D uncertain. From germline, CDR1 is SEHNR and CDR2 FQNEAQ (reference sequence). The CDR3 runs 15 residues. Trimming took off 1 base at V and 9 bases at J, with 15 bases between the two ends. CDR3 sequence reads: CASSLDGSTGRELFF. CDR3 in DNA: TGTGCCAGCAGCTTAGACGGGTCAACCGGTAGGGAGCTGTTTTTT.

V usage is TRBV4-3 and J usage is TRBJ2-7, with D possibly being TRBD1 (6 bases). The CDR3 loop spans 15 amino acids. Germline V gene lookup returns CDR1 LGHNA and CDR2 YSLEER. Trimming stripped 4 bases from V and 3 bases from J, with 16 bases between. For the CDR3, the DNA is TGCGCCAGCAGCCGCACACACAGGGTCGGCTACGAGCAGTACTTC. Its protein product is CASSRTHRVGYEQYF.

The chain couples TRBV9 to TRBJ2-5; 8 bases are a match to TRBD2. This CDR3 has 15 amino acids. Germline CDR1 is SGDLS and CDR2 is YYNGEE. V lost 4 bases and J lost 4; bases outside the gene matches: 9. The DNA for the CDR3 is TGTGCCAGCAGCCGAGGGGCTAGCGGGTTAGAGACCCAGTACTTC. It specifies CASSRGASGLETQYF.

V and J are TRBV24-1 and TRBJ2-3; D is unresolved. V lost 8 bases and J 0 bases, leaving 8 bases between the germline ends. This CDR3 is 13 amino acids long. Germline CDR1 is KGHDR and CDR2 is SFDVKD. In nucleotides, the CDR3 is TGTGCCACCAAGGGCGAAAGCACAGATACGCAGTATTTT. This translates into CATKGESTDTQYF.

CDR3 sequence reads: CASSLAEAGGGYTF. The CDR3 bases are TGCGCCAGCAGCTTGGCCGAGGCAGGGGGTGGCTACACCTTC. The chain recombines TRBV5-1 with TRBJ1-2, with TRBD1 matching over 7 bases. Per germline, CDR1 SGHRS and CDR2 YFSETQ. The CDR3 length is 14 residues. After removal of 0 bases from V and 7 bases from J, the junction contained 6 bases not matched to a gene.

This clonotype has only a few counts. The chain combines TRBV11-3 with TRBJ2-2, with D maybe TRBD2 (5 bases). The V and J ends lost 3 bases and 6 bases respectively, with 8 bases between them. The V gene's germline CDR1 is SGHNT and CDR2 YENEEA. The CDR3 has 13 amino acids. CDR3 nucleotides: TGTGCCAGCAGCTTCGCTAGCTCCGGGGAGCTGTTTTTT. Translating it yields CASSFASSGELFF.

This clonotype was counted only a few times. This sequence joins TRBV7-8 and TRBJ1-5, with TRBD1 matching over 7 bases. The germline V gene has CDR1 SGHVS and CDR2 FQNEAQ. Unmatched junction bases numbered 6, after V lost 6 bases and J lost 7 bases. This CDR3 region has 13 residues. The CDR3 region has the DNA TGTGCCAGCAGTTTACAGGGGAGGCAGCCCCAGCATTTT. It translates to CASSLQGRQPQHF.

This rearrangement joins TRBV6-5 to TRBJ2-7; maybe TRBD1 (6 bases). Trimming left V 0 bases short and J 3 bases short, with 9 bases between. The CDR3 spans 14 residues. Germline lookup yields CDR1 MNHEY and CDR2 SVGAGI. The CDR3 is CASSYSTRGYEQYV. As DNA, the CDR3 is TGTGCCAGCAGTTACTCGACCAGGGGCTACGAGCAGTACGTC.

This clonotype was seen ten or more times. V and J are TRBV7-8 and TRBJ2-1, with 8 positions matching TRBD1. The CDR3 totals 16 residues. The germline V gene encodes CDR1 SGHVS and CDR2 FQNEAQ. J lost 7 bases, V lost 3 bases, and 11 bases had no gene match. Here the CDR3 reads CASSFGGGTGGNEQFF. Written as DNA, the CDR3 is TGTGCCAGCAGCTTTGGTGGGGGGACAGGAGGGAATGAGCAGTTCTTC. Full variable domain (remainder filled in from reference TRBV7-8 and TRBJ2-1): GAGVSQSPRYKVAKRGQDVALRCDPISGHVSLFWYQQALGQGPEFLTYFQNEAQLDKSGLPSDRFFAERPEGSVSTLKIQRTQQEDSAVYLCASSFGGGTGGNEQFFGPGTRLTVL.

The table lists this clonotype with a few counts. V and J are TRBV7-2 and TRBJ2-7, with TRBD1 identical over 7 bases. Per the germline V gene, CDR1 is SGHTA and CDR2 is FQGNSA. With 4 bases clipped from V and 0 bases from J, the junction kept 12 bases outside the gene matches. CDR3 length: 17 residues. In nucleotides, the CDR3 is TGTGCCAGCAGCTCAAACCGACAGGGATGGAGCTCCTACGAGCAGTACGTC. This codes for CASSSNRQGWSSYEQYV.

This clonotype was seen a handful of times. The rearrangement uses TRBV11-2 and TRBJ2-1; D remains ambiguous. V lost 0 bases and J 0 bases, leaving 9 bases between the germline ends. The CDR3 sequence is 16 residues long. CDR1 is SGHAT, CDR2 FQNNGV, per germline. The CDR3: CASSLDLSSSYNEQFF. The CDR3 region has the DNA TGTGCCAGCAGCTTAGATCTTAGCAGCTCCTACAATGAGCAGTTCTTC.

This clonotype was counted a few times. This rearrangement joins TRBV4-1 to TRBJ2-2, with D possibly TRBD2 on 6 matching bases. The CDR3 sequence is 15 residues long. V was shortened by 0 bases and J by 6 bases, with 11 bases between the two germline ends. Germline CDR1 MGHRA, CDR2 YSYEKL. The CDR3 sequence: CASSQDGGRAGELFF. CDR3 DNA: TGCGCCAGCAGCCAAGACGGGGGTAGGGCCGGGGAGCTGTTTTTT.